This entry lists 12 T cell receptor beta chains sequenced from one sample in a study of shared clonotypes between healthy human individuals. Cells designated naive CD8 were CD45RO-negative and were positively selected for CCR7, with terminally differentiated effector memory CD45RA+ cells excluded. Here immunoSEQ multiplex PCR was the method, and the copy in TCRdb shows in-frame clones only, minus some. Here the sample spans 2 million to 2.5 million clones, just over 90% being singletons. Specimen: naive CD8+ T cells from PBMCs. Source of these receptors: a man aged 18 to 29 in good health. Some clones in this sample may be carry-over from other donors' samples.

The chain links TRBV4-1 to TRBJ2-7, with D possibly TRBD1 on 6 matching bases. V was trimmed by 3 bases and J by 4 bases, leaving 13 bases between them. The CDR3 contains 14 residues. Germline V gene sequence: CDR1 MGHRA, CDR2 YSYEKL. The chain's CDR3 is CASSHPSGTYEQYF. CDR3 nucleotides: TGCGCCAGCAGCCACCCATCGGGGACATACGAGCAGTACTTC.

This chain links TRBV29-1 with TRBJ2-2; D possibly corresponds to TRBD1 (6 bases). Germline V CDR1 and CDR2: SQVTM, ANQGSEA. There are 12 residues in the CDR3. V lost 6 bases to trimming and J lost 7 bases, with 12 bases between them. In nucleotides, the CDR3 is TGCAGCGTCCTACAGGGCGGCGGGGAGCTGTTTTTT. This codes for CSVLQGGGELFF.

This clone was detected once. Other DNA sequences within the sample encode an identical CDR3. The CDR3 here is CASSEGTTYEQYF. The DNA for the CDR3 is TGTGCCAGCAGTGAAGGGACCACCTACGAGCAGTACTTC. The rearrangement joins TRBV6-1 to TRBJ2-7; the D is unclear. The germline gives CDR1 MNHNS, CDR2 SASEGT. The CDR3 covers 13 residues. V was pared by 1 base and J by 2 bases, with 6 bases between.

J is TRBJ2-4 and V is TRBV28; tentative D call: TRBD1 (6 bases). CDR1 MDHEN and CDR2 SYDVKM come from the germline V gene. Trimming took 2 bases from V and 0 from J, leaving 23 bases between them. This CDR3 contains 20 residues. DNA for the CDR3: TGTGCCAGCAGTTTAGCTGGACAGTCGGAGGCCATACTAGCCAAAAACATTCAGTACTTC. Translation gives CASSLAGQSEAILAKNIQYF.

This clone has a single count. Other DNA sequences from this sample encode an identical CDR3 as well. The chain couples TRBV27 to TRBJ2-7; D not certain. The germline CDR1 and CDR2 sequences are MNHEY and SMNVEV (reference sequence). The CDR3 length is 13 residues. With 2 bases removed from V and 0 bases from J, the gap between germline ends came to 5 bases. CDR3 DNA sequence: TGTGCCAGCAGTTTAACGAGCTCCTACGAGCAGTACTTC. Residues: CASSLTSSYEQYF.

This chain joins TRBV7-7 and TRBJ2-1, with no clear D. Trimming shortened V by 5 bases and J by 6 bases, and 17 bases separated the two germline ends. The germline V gene has CDR1 SSHAT and CDR2 FNYEAQ (reference sequence). The CDR3 consists of 15 residues. CDR3 in DNA: TGTGCCAGCAGCGCATCGACCTTCCCTAGCAATGAGCAGTTCTTC. Protein product: CASSASTFPSNEQFF.

V usage is TRBV5-1 and J usage is TRBJ2-5; 7 bases fit TRBD1. The CDR3 totals 16 residues. Germline trimming cut 0 bases from V and 1 base from J; bases unmatched to any gene: 6. Germline V gives CDR1 SGHRS, CDR2 YFSETQ. The CDR3 DNA reads as TGCGCCAGCAGCTTGGTTTCAGGGGGATTCCAAGAGACCCAGTACTTC. It yields the protein CASSLVSGGFQETQYF.

The chain couples TRBV5-1 to TRBJ2-3, with 7 bases lining up with TRBD1. V lost 3 bases to trimming and J lost 5 bases; unmatched junction nucleotides: 6. The CDR3 is made up of 14 amino acids. From germline, CDR1 is SGHRS and CDR2 YFSETQ. The CDR3 region has the DNA TGCGCCAGCAGCTCGCTAGGGGGCCAAGATACGCAGTATTTT. It is translated as CASSSLGGQDTQYF.

This chain joins TRBV7-2 and TRBJ2-7; D unclear. This CDR3 comprises 13 residues. From germline, CDR1 is SGHTA and CDR2 FQGNSA. The V and J ends lost 4 bases and 0 bases respectively, with 7 bases between them. The CDR3 region has the DNA TGTGCCAGCAGCTGGTTGAACTCCTACGAGCAGTACTTC. Translated: CASSWLNSYEQYF.

The V gene is TRBV6-5, the J gene TRBJ1-4; 8 bases are shared with TRBD1. The CDR3 loop spans 15 amino acids. Germline V gene sequence: CDR1 MNHEY, CDR2 SVGAGI. The J segment lost 7 bases and the V segment lost 7 bases, leaving 11 bases of the junction unmatched. For the CDR3, the DNA is TGTGCCAGCAAACGCGGACAGGGAAGCGGTGAAAAACTGTTTTTT. Protein sequence: CASKRGQGSGEKLFF.

The chain links TRBV29-1 to TRBJ2-2, with a possible D match to TRBD1 (6 bases). Trimming took 8 bases from V and 7 from J, leaving 17 bases between them. This CDR3 region has 13 residues. Per germline, CDR1 SQVTM and CDR2 ANQGSEA. CDR3 protein: CSSRQALGGELFF. The CDR3 DNA is TGCAGCTCCCGACAGGCCCTTGGCGGGGAGCTGTTTTTT.

Here the CDR3 DNA reads TGTGCCAGCAGTCAAGGGGAGAACACTGAAGCTTTCTTT. Translated: CASSQGENTEAFF. The rearrangement joins TRBV6-5 to TRBJ1-1; possibly TRBD1 for D (5 bases). The germline V and J ends were trimmed by 5 bases and 1 base, with 8 bases remaining between them. This CDR3 is built from 13 residues. Looked up from germline, CDR1 is MNHEY and CDR2 is SVGAGI.